Following are 20 T cell receptor beta chains from one sample sequenced in a study of PD-1 blockade in mismatch repair-deficient tumors. No antigen has been identified for these receptors. Measured with immunoSEQ multiplex PCR; TCRdb has only the in-frame clones, and not every one. The sample shows roughly 13,000 clones, approximately 86% of them seen only once. Time point defined: 10-day in vitro stimulation with candidate neoantigen peptide 6. The sample was cells cultured in vitro, taken from a patient treated with pembrolizumab. These receptors originate from an adult with mismatch repair-deficient cancer.

J is TRBJ2-1 and V is TRBV11-3; the D gene is possibly TRBD2 (6 bases). The germline V gene has CDR1 SGHNT and CDR2 YENEEA. CDR3 length equals 15 residues. Trimming pared 3 bases from V and 3 bases from J, leaving 12 bases between. The CDR3 loop reads CASSFSGISYNEQFF. The CDR3 DNA follows: TGTGCCAGCAGCTTTAGCGGAATCAGCTACAATGAGCAGTTCTTC.

The chain uses TRBV28 and TRBJ2-3; D perhaps matches TRBD1 (5 bases). This CDR3 comprises 17 residues. Germline V gene sequence: CDR1 MDHEN, CDR2 SYDVKM. V lost 1 base and J 1 base, leaving 15 bases between the germline ends. In nucleotides, the CDR3 is TGTGCCAGCAGTTTATCCCCAGACGTAGGGGGCACAGATACGCAGTATTTT. Translating gives CASSLSPDVGGTDTQYF.

This clone was detected only a few times. The chain employs TRBV27 and TRBJ1-5; D is unclear. The CDR3 sequence is 14 residues long. Trimming left V 5 bases short and J 7 bases short, with 15 bases between. Per germline, CDR1 MNHEY and CDR2 SMNVEV (reference sequence). The CDR3 DNA sequence: TGTGCCAGCAGTCTACTCGGGGTCGGACAGCCCCAGCATTTT. Translated: CASSLLGVGQPQHF.

V is TRBV9 and J is TRBJ2-7; TRBD2 agrees at 14 bases. The ends lost 3 bases at V and 2 bases at J; junction bases unmatched: 1. The CDR3 sequence is 15 residues long. Germline V gene sequence: CDR1 SGDLS, CDR2 YYNGEE. CDR3 bases: TGTGCCAGCAGCGGGACTAGCGGGAGGACCTACGAGCAGTACTTC. Residues: CASSGTSGRTYEQYF.

This chain links TRBV27 with TRBJ2-5, with 8 positions matching TRBD1. The CDR3 has 17 residues. In germline, CDR1 is MNHEY, CDR2 SMNVEV (reference sequence). With V trimmed by 4 bases and J by 4 bases, 14 bases remained unmatched. As DNA, the CDR3 is TGTGCCAGCAGTTCTCAGACAGGGGCTATGTTTGGAGAGACCCAGTACTTC. Its protein is CASSSQTGAMFGETQYF.

The CDR3 DNA reads TGTGCCAGCAGCTACAGGGTGTCTAATGAAAAACTGTTTTTT. Amino acid sequence: CASSYRVSNEKLFF. This chain joins TRBV2 and TRBJ1-4; TRBD1 is a possible D gene (6 bases). Per germline, CDR1 SNHLY and CDR2 FYNNEI. CDR3 size: 14 residues. V lost 6 bases and J lost 3, with 11 bases in between.

This chain connects TRBV7-2 to TRBJ2-3; unclear D gene. The V and J ends lost 1 base and 2 bases respectively, with 7 bases between them. CDR1 and CDR2 from the germline V gene are SGHTA and FQGNSA. The CDR3 contains 14 residues. This CDR3 is CASSLGQVTDTQYF. The CDR3 nucleotides are TGTGCCAGCAGCTTAGGGCAGGTCACAGATACGCAGTATTTT. Supplemented by reference TRBV7-2 and TRBJ2-3, the full variable domain reads GAGVSQSPSNKVTEKGKDVELRCDPISGHTALYWYRQSLGQGLEFLIYFQGNSAPDKSGLPSDRFSAERTGGSVSTLTIQRTQQEDSAVYLCASSLGQVTDTQYFGPGTRLTVL.

The chain joins TRBV20-1 to TRBJ2-7; 8 bases map to TRBD1. Germline V lookup: CDR1 DFQATT, CDR2 SNEGSKA (reference sequence). J lost 7 bases, V lost 5 bases, and 4 bases had no gene match. The CDR3 has 11 residues. CDR3 nucleotide sequence: TGCAGTGCTTCCAGGGGGCGAGAGCAGTACTTC. Its translation: CSASRGREQYF.

The count of this clone is one. In DNA form, the CDR3 reads TGTGCCAGCAGTTTTAGCGGAAGCTCCTACAATGAGCAGTTCTTC. This encodes CASSFSGSSYNEQFF. This chain links TRBV27 with TRBJ2-1; D is possibly TRBD2 (6 bases). V was cut by 3 bases and J by 0 bases, with 9 bases left in between. The CDR3 is made up of 15 amino acids. Germline V gives CDR1 MNHEY, CDR2 SMNVEV (reference sequence).

The J gene is TRBJ2-7, the V gene TRBV5-1; tentatively, D is TRBD1 (6 bases). Trimming took off 7 bases at V and 1 base at J, with 12 bases between the two ends. The CDR3 loop spans 13 amino acids. CDR1 SGHRS and CDR2 YFSETQ come from the germline V gene. CDR3 sequence: CASGYRESYEQYF. The CDR3 nucleotides read TGCGCCAGCGGTTACAGGGAATCCTACGAGCAGTACTTC.

J is TRBJ1-1 and V is TRBV5-1; D may be TRBD1 (5 bases). CDR1 SGHRS and CDR2 YFSETQ come from the germline V gene. The CDR3 extends over 13 amino acids. V gave up 4 bases and J gave up 1 base, with 8 bases separating them. CDR3 residues: CASSVTGNTEAFF. As DNA, the CDR3 is TGCGCCAGCAGCGTCACAGGGAACACTGAAGCTTTCTTT. The variable domain in full, completed from reference TRBV5-1 and TRBJ1-1, reads KAGVTQTPRYLIKTRGQQVTLSCSPISGHRSVSWYQQTPGQGLQFLFEYFSETQRNKGNFPGRFSGRQFSNSRSEMNVSTLELGDSALYLCASSVTGNTEAFFGQGTRLTVV.

This chain connects TRBV27 to TRBJ1-5, with 7 bases identical to TRBD1. The ends lost 5 bases at V and 6 bases at J; junction bases unmatched: 13. The CDR3 is made up of 16 amino acids. Germline V gene lookup returns CDR1 MNHEY and CDR2 SMNVEV (reference sequence). The CDR3 sequence: CASSEGYRGSGQPQHF. CDR3 nucleotides: TGTGCCAGCAGTGAGGGCTACAGGGGATCAGGTCAGCCCCAGCATTTT.

In its sample, this clone was seen once. The chain couples TRBV6-1 to TRBJ1-5; perhaps TRBD1 as D (5 bases). The CDR3 spans 14 residues. Between the trimmed V and J ends, which lost 5 bases and 6 bases, there was a span of 14 bases. The V gene's germline CDR1 is MNHNS and CDR2 SASEGT. For the CDR3, the DNA is TGTGCCAGCAGTTTAATCCAGGGTGGTCAGCCCCAGCATTTT. Protein product: CASSLIQGGQPQHF.

This rearrangement joins TRBV7-9 to TRBJ2-1, with D tentatively TRBD2 (5 bases). The CDR3 loop spans 14 amino acids. Trimming pared 5 bases from V and 3 bases from J, leaving 11 bases between. Germline CDR1 is SEHNR and CDR2 is FQNEAQ (reference sequence). The CDR3 region is CASSLYSVYNEQFF. CDR3 DNA: TGTGCCAGCAGCCTCTATAGCGTCTACAATGAGCAGTTCTTC.

This chain uses TRBV11-2 with TRBJ2-1, with D possibly TRBD1 on 5 matching bases. The CDR3 runs 15 residues. Germline assignment: CDR1 SGHAT and CDR2 FQNNGV. With 5 bases removed from V and 7 bases from J, the gap between germline ends came to 18 bases. CDR3 loop: CASSPGRVDWNEQFF. The CDR3 DNA reads as TGTGCCAGCAGCCCGGGCAGGGTGGATTGGAATGAGCAGTTCTTC.

The chain is built from TRBV28 and TRBJ1-5; the match to TRBD1 covers 9 bases. CDR1 and CDR2 from the germline V gene are MDHEN and SYDVKM. CDR3 length equals 18 residues. V shed 5 bases and J 1 base; nucleotides not matched to a gene: 12. The CDR3 DNA is TGTGCCAGCAGTCGTTGGACAGGGGAATCTTGGAGCAATCAGCCCCAGCATTTT. The encoded protein is CASSRWTGESWSNQPQHF.

CDR3 nucleotide sequence: TGCAGCGCCGGAGGAGATACGCAGTATTTT. Its protein is CSAGGDTQYF. The V gene is TRBV29-1, the J gene TRBJ2-3; maybe TRBD2 (5 bases). Germline V gene sequence: CDR1 SQVTM, CDR2 ANQGSEA. Between the trimmed V and J ends, which lost 7 bases and 5 bases, there was a span of 7 bases. The CDR3 is 10 amino acids.

This clone appeared a single time. CDR3 sequence: CASSPTRANEQFF. CDR3 nucleotides: TGTGCCAGTAGTCCCACTAGGGCCAATGAGCAGTTCTTC. This chain joins TRBV19 and TRBJ2-1; TRBD2 might be the D (5 bases). The ends were cut back, 5 bases at V and 6 bases at J, with 11 bases in the middle. This CDR3 comprises 13 residues. Germline CDR1 reads LNHDA; CDR2 reads SQIVND (reference sequence).

The V and J genes are TRBV9 and TRBJ1-1; D not resolved. The CDR3 is 15 amino acids. Germline CDR1 and CDR2: SGDLS and YYNGEE. Deletions cut 0 bases from V and 2 bases from J, with 11 bases between. CDR3 nucleotide sequence: TGTGCCAGCAGCGTAGATCCGCATTTAAACACTGAAGCTTTCTTT. Protein: CASSVDPHLNTEAFF. Supplemented by reference TRBV9 and TRBJ1-1, the full variable domain reads DSGVTQTPKHLITATGQRVTLRCSPRSGDLSVYWYQQSLDQGLQFLIQYYNGEERAKGNILERFSAQQFPDLHSELNLSSLELGDSALYFCASSVDPHLNTEAFFGQGTRLTVV.

This rearrangement joins TRBV4-1 to TRBJ2-6; D may be TRBD1 (7 bases). CDR1 is MGHRA and CDR2 is YSYEKL in the germline V gene. Trimming left V 4 bases short and J 3 bases short, with 16 bases between. CDR3 size: 17 residues. CDR3 sequence reads: CASSPGAGGGGANVLTF. CDR3 sequence (DNA): TGCGCCAGCAGCCCCGGGGCAGGGGGAGGTGGGGCCAACGTCCTGACTTTC.